This T cell receptor beta chain stems from a study of CD8+ T cells in alopecia areata. cDNA prepared by RNA extraction and subsequent reverse transcription served as the template for sequencing. Produced via immunoSEQ multiplex PCR; TCRdb's table is partial and in-frame only. The sample lists approximately 150,000 clones; about two thirds were seen once. V lost 3 bases to trimming and J lost 0 bases, with 12 bases between them. Germline V gene data show CDR1 as MGHDK and CDR2 as SYGVNS. The CDR3 has 15 amino acids. The sequencing input was CD8+ T cells sorted from blood. This chain links TRBV25-1 with TRBJ2-7; D is possibly TRBD1 (6 bases). The source is a human donor in good health. CDR3 bases: TGTGCCAGCAGTGATTCGACCAGGGGCTCCTACGAGCAGTACTTC. Translation gives CASSDSTRGSYEQYF.